This T cell receptor beta chain was identified during a study of blood T cells in healthy people across ages. Using a J-beta primer mix together with a sample-barcoded 5' primer, a second PCR was run for roughly 7 to 12 cycles. TCRdb itself ran the 5' RACE reads through MiXCR, one entry per CDR3 protein. The sample lists roughly 1,800,000 distinct CDR3 sequences, approximately 50% occurring once. The CDR3 runs 13 residues. The specimen was blood. The receptor was derived from a woman in her thirties or forties in good health. The chain recombines TRBV12-3 or TRBV12-4 with TRBJ2-7; D not resolved. Gene TRBJ2-5 matches the end of the DNA better, so the J call may be wrong. Here the CDR3 DNA reads TGTGCCAGCAGTGTACCCCCGGGTGAGACCCAGTACTTC. It translates to CASSVPPGETQYF.